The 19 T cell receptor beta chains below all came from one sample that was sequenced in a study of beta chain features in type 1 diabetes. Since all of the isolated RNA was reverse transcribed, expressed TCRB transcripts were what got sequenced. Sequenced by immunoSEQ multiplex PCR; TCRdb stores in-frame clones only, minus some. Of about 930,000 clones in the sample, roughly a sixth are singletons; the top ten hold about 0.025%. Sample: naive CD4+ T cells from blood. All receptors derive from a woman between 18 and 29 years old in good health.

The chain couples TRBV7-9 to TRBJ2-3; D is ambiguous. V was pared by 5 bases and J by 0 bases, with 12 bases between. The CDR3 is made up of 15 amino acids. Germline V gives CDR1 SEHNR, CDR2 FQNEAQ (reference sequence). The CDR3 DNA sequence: TGTGCCAGCAGCCCCCAGCCTCTGAGCACAGATACGCAGTATTTT. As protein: CASSPQPLSTDTQYF. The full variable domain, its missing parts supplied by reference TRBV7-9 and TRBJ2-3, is DTGVSQNPRHKITKRGQNVTFRCDPISEHNRLYWYRQTLGQGPEFLTYFQNEAQLEKSRLLSDRFSAERPKGSFSTLEIQRTEQGDSAMYLCASSPQPLSTDTQYFGPGTRLTVL.

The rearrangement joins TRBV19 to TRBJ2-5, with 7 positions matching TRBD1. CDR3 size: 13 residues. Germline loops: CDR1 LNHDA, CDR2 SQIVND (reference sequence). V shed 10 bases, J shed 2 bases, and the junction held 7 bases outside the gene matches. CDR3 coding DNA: TGTGCCATGCCCGGGACAGAACAAGAGACCCAGTACTTC. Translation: CAMPGTEQETQYF.

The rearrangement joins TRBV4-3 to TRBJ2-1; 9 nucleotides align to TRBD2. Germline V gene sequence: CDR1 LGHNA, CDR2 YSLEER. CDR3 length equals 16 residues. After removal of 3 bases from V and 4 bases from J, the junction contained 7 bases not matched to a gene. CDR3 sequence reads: CASSQVAGAGYNEQFF. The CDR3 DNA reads TGCGCCAGCAGCCAGGTAGCGGGAGCGGGTTACAATGAGCAGTTCTTC.

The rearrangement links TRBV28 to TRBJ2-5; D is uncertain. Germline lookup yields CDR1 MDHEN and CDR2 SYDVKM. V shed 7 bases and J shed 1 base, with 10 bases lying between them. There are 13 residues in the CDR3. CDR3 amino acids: CASKSTAQETQYF. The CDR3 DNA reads TGTGCCAGCAAGTCAACAGCCCAAGAGACCCAGTACTTC.

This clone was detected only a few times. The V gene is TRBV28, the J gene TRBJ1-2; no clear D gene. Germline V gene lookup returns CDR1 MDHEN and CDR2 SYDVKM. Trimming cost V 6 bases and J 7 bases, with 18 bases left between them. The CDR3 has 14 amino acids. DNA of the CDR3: TGTGCCAGCAGCCTCCCGGACCGACTATTTGGCTACACCTTC. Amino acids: CASSLPDRLFGYTF.

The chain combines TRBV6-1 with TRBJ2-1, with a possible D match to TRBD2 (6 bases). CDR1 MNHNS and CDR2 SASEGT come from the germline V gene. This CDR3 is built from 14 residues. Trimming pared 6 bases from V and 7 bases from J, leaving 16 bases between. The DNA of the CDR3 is TGTGCCAGCAGCGGCCCTACGGGGGTTAATGAGCAGTTCTTC. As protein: CASSGPTGVNEQFF.

CDR3 amino acids: CASRPLRGAHNEQFF. In DNA form, the CDR3 reads TGTGCCAGCAGACCACTTCGTGGCGCCCACAATGAGCAGTTCTTC. This chain uses TRBV28 with TRBJ2-1; the D is unclear. V dropped 6 bases and J dropped 5 bases, with 17 bases sitting between them. Per germline, CDR1 MDHEN and CDR2 SYDVKM. This CDR3 has 15 residues.

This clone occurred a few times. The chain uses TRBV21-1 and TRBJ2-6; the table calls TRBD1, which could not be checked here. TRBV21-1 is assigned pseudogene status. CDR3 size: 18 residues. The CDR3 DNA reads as TGTGCCAGCAAACCCCCCGGGACAGGCGTTTCTGGGGCCAACGTCCTGACTTTC. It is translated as CASKPPGTGVSGANVLTF.

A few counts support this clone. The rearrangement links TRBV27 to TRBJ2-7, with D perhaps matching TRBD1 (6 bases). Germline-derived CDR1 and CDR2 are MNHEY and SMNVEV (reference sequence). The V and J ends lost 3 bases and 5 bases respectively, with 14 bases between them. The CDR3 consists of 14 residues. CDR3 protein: CASSFGQPPDEQYF. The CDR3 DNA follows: TGTGCCAGCAGTTTTGGACAGCCCCCGGACGAGCAGTACTTC.

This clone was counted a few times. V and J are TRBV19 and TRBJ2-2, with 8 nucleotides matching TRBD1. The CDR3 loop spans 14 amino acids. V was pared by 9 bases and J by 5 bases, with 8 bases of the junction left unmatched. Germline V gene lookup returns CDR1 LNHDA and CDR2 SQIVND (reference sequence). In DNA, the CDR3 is TGTGCCAGCAAATCCCGACAGGGGACCGGGGAGCTGTTTTTT. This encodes CASKSRQGTGELFF.

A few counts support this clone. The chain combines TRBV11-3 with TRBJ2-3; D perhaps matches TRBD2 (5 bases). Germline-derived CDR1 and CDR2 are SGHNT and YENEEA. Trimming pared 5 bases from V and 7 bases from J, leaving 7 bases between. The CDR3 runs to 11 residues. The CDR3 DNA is TGTGCCAGCAGCCGGGGTTATACGCAGTATTTT. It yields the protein CASSRGYTQYF.

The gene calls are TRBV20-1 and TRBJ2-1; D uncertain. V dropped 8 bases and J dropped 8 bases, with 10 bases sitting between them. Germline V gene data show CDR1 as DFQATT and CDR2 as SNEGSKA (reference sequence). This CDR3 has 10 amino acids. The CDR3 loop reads CSSGPDEQFF. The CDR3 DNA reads TGCAGTTCCGGCCCGGATGAGCAGTTCTTC.

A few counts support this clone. CDR3 DNA: TGTGCCAGCAGCTTATTGGGGGAGGGAAGCTCCTACAATGAGCAGTTCTTC. Protein product: CASSLLGEGSSYNEQFF. The rearrangement links TRBV7-2 to TRBJ2-1; 7 nucleotides agree with TRBD2. J lost 0 bases, V lost 2 bases, and 7 bases had no gene match. The germline gives CDR1 SGHTA, CDR2 FQGNSA. The CDR3 spans 17 residues.

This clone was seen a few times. This chain's CDR3 is CASSRVGVEVRVTDTQYF. CDR3 DNA: TGTGCCAGCAGTCGAGTGGGGGTTGAGGTTCGTGTCACAGATACGCAGTATTTT. The rearrangement uses TRBV2 and TRBJ2-3; D could derive from TRBD1 or TRBD2 (5 bases each). CDR1 SNHLY and CDR2 FYNNEI come from the germline V gene. CDR3 length: 18 amino acids. V dropped 5 bases and J dropped 2 bases, with 23 bases sitting between them.

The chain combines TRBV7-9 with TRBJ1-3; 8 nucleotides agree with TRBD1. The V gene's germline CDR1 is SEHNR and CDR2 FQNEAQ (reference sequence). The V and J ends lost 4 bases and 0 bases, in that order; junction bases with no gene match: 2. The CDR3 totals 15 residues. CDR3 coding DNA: TGTGCCAGCAGCTCCGGGACAGGCTCTGGAAACACCATATATTTT. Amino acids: CASSSGTGSGNTIYF. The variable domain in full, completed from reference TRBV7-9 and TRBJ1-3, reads DTGVSQNPRHKITKRGQNVTFRCDPISEHNRLYWYRQTLGQGPEFLTYFQNEAQLEKSRLLSDRFSAERPKGSFSTLEIQRTEQGDSAMYLCASSSGTGSGNTIYFGEGSWLTVV.

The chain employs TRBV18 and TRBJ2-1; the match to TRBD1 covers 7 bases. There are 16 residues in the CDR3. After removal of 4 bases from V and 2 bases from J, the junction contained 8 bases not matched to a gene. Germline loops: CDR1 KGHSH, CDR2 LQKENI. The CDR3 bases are TGTGCCAGCTCACGGACAGGCCGGCAAACCTACAATGAGCAGTTCTTC. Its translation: CASSRTGRQTYNEQFF.

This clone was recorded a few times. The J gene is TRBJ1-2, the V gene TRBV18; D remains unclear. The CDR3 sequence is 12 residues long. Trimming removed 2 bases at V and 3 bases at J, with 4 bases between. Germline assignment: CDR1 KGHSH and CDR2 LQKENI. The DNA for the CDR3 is TGTGCCAGCTCACCAACGGACTATGGCTACACCTTC. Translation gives CASSPTDYGYTF.

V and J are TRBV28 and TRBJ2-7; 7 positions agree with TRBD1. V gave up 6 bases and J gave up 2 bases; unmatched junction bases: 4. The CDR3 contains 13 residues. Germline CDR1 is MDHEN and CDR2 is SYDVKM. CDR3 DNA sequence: TGTGCCAGCAGAACGCAGGGGGCCTACGAGCAGTACTTC. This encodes CASRTQGAYEQYF.

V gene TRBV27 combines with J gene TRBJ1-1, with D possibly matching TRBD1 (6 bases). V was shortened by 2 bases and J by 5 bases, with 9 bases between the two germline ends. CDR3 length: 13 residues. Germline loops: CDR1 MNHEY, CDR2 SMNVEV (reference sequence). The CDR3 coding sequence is TGTGCCAGCAGTTTACAGGGGCGGACTGAAGCTTTCTTT. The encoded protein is CASSLQGRTEAFF.